This T cell receptor (beta chain) originates from a study of blood T cell repertoires in COVID-19. CDR1 and CDR2 from the germline V gene are MNHEY and SMNVEV (reference sequence). Between the trimmed V and J ends, which lost 8 bases and 8 bases, there was a span of 16 bases. This CDR3 has 13 residues. TCRdb keeps only in-frame clones here, not all; method: immunoSEQ multiplex PCR. Of approximately 240,000 clones in the sample, around 87% were seen once. This clone was found a few times. The receptor comes from a woman between 18 and 29 years old in a cohort exposed to, infected with or recovered from COVID-19 (not recorded which). V usage is TRBV27 and J usage is TRBJ1-3; no clear D. The sequenced sample was PBMCs or T cells enriched from blood (not recorded which). CDR3 DNA sequence: TGTGCCAGCCGACCCAGGACGGGAGACACCATATATTTT. This gives the protein CASRPRTGDTIYF.